Shown below are 19 T cell receptor beta chains from a single sample sequenced in a study of post-analysis software for immune sequencing data. Study-wide points: Higher frequency in patients than in controls was seen for several TRBV segments, with TRBV5-6, TRBV5-1 and TRBV20-1 among them.

The library was made from cDNA and included unique molecular identifiers. One entry per CDR3 protein results from TCRdb running MiXCR on the PCR reads. The top ten hold around 6% of the sample, which has about 540,000 distinct CDR3 sequences, 34% seen once. These receptors have no identified antigens. The sequenced material came from blood. The receptors originated from a girl under 18 with multiple sclerosis.

This clonotype appeared a single time. The chain couples TRBV6-6 to TRBJ2-1; D may be TRBD1 (5 bases). Trimming left V 6 bases short and J 2 bases short, with 20 bases between. The CDR3 has 17 residues. Germline loops: CDR1 MNHNY, CDR2 SVGAGI (reference sequence). CDR3 sequence reads: CASSTLQAKSPYNEQFF. As DNA, the CDR3 is TGTGCCAGCAGCACACTACAGGCCAAGTCACCCTACAATGAGCAGTTCTTC.

The genes are TRBV5-5 and TRBJ1-1; 9 bases map to TRBD1. The CDR3 is 16 residues long. Germline V gives CDR1 SGHKS, CDR2 YYEKEE (reference sequence). V shed 4 bases, J shed 5 bases, and the junction held 12 bases outside the gene matches. CDR3 sequence (DNA): TGTGCCAGCAGCCGAGAGACCGGGACAGGGCTGACTGAAGCTTTCTTT. This translates into CASSRETGTGLTEAFF. Supplemented by reference TRBV5-5 and TRBJ1-1, the full variable domain reads DAGVTQSPTHLIKTRGQQVTLRCSPISGHKSVSWYQQVLGQGPQFIFQYYEKEERGRGNFPDRFSARQFPNYSSELNVNALLLGDSALYLCASSRETGTGLTEAFFGQGTRLTVV.

This clonotype was observed a few times. This sequence joins TRBV6-5 and TRBJ2-1; 9 bases map to TRBD2. Losses at the gene ends were 2 bases for V and 3 bases for J; bases not matched to a gene: 11. Germline CDR1 and CDR2: MNHEY and SVGAGI. The CDR3 is made up of 18 amino acids. CDR3 loop: CASSYVAGDLRGYNEQFF. In nucleotides, the CDR3 is TGTGCCAGCAGTTACGTAGCGGGGGACCTCAGGGGCTACAATGAGCAGTTCTTC.

The chain combines TRBV18 with TRBJ1-5, with TRBD1 identical over 7 bases. This CDR3 is 15 amino acids long. V lost 3 bases to trimming and J lost 5 bases; unmatched junction nucleotides: 7. Germline V gene data show CDR1 as KGHSH and CDR2 as LQKENI. CDR3 amino acids: CASSPQTGLDQPQHF. The CDR3 DNA reads TGTGCCAGCTCACCCCAGACAGGGCTGGATCAGCCCCAGCATTTT.

This clonotype was detected a few times. The chain joins TRBV29-1 to TRBJ2-5; 11 bases line up with TRBD1. Per germline, CDR1 SQVTM and CDR2 ANQGSEA. J was trimmed by 4 bases and V by 5 bases; bases with no gene match: 6. The CDR3 is 14 amino acids. Here the CDR3 reads CSVYPGQGGETQYF. For the CDR3, the DNA is TGCAGCGTTTACCCGGGACAGGGGGGAGAGACCCAGTACTTC.

This clonotype turned up a few times. The CDR3 region has the DNA TGTGCCAGCAGCTTAGTTAGTCCCGGCGGGCAGGATGAGCAGTTCTTC. The encoded protein is CASSLVSPGGQDEQFF. V usage is TRBV7-8 and J usage is TRBJ2-1; tentative D call: TRBD2 (5 bases). Germline lookup yields CDR1 SGHVS and CDR2 FQNEAQ. The CDR3 consists of 16 residues. Trimming removed 1 base at V and 8 bases at J, with 18 bases between.

The chain carries TRBV29-1 and TRBJ2-4; TRBD1 or TRBD2 may be the D gene (5 bases each). In germline, CDR1 is SQVTM, CDR2 ANQGSEA. This CDR3 has 12 amino acids. The V end lost 5 bases, the J end lost 13 bases, and 18 bases lay between the germline ends. The CDR3 nucleotides read TGCAGCGTTATCTCCGGCGTAGGGGAGCAGTACTTC. Amino acid sequence: CSVISGVGEQYF.

This clonotype was detected only once. The chain uses TRBV27 and TRBJ2-1; possible D gene TRBD2, 6 bases. V was trimmed by 11 bases and J by 5 bases, leaving 19 bases between them. There are 14 residues in the CDR3. CDR1 and CDR2 (germline): MNHEY, SMNVEV (reference sequence). The CDR3 is CAVASGLDHNEQFF. The CDR3 coding sequence is TGTGCCGTTGCTTCGGGACTCGACCACAATGAGCAGTTCTTC.

This clonotype was recorded at least ten times. This chain links TRBV12-3 or TRBV12-4 with TRBJ2-7; perhaps TRBD2 as D (6 bases). The CDR3 consists of 15 residues. V dropped 5 bases and J dropped 2 bases, with 16 bases sitting between them. CDR3 residues: CASSLHGGTTYEQYF. CDR3 in DNA: TGTGCCAGCAGTCTCCATGGGGGGACCACCTACGAGCAGTACTTC.

This clonotype was recorded a few times. The chain employs TRBV28 and TRBJ1-1; weak D call: TRBD1 (6 bases). The CDR3 covers 13 residues. Germline V gene sequence: CDR1 MDHEN, CDR2 SYDVKM. With 7 bases removed from V and 1 base from J, the gap between germline ends came to 10 bases. As DNA, the CDR3 is TGTGCCAGCATCCCGGGACAGAACACTGAAGCTTTCTTT. Translation: CASIPGQNTEAFF.

This clonotype was seen more than once but under ten times. The V and J genes are TRBV5-1 and TRBJ1-6; 9 bases map to TRBD1. Germline CDR1 SGHRS, CDR2 YFSETQ. Trimming at V came to 3 bases and at J to 6 bases, leaving 7 bases not matched to a gene. The CDR3 extends over 16 amino acids. The CDR3 loop is CASSSRTGASNSPLHF. The DNA of the CDR3 is TGCGCCAGCAGCTCTAGGACAGGGGCGAGTAATTCACCCCTCCACTTT.

This clonotype was found many times. This chain uses TRBV7-2 with TRBJ1-2; 9 bases agree with TRBD1. This CDR3 contains 14 residues. V shed 7 bases and J 10 bases; nucleotides not matched to a gene: 13. Germline-derived CDR1 and CDR2 are SGHTA and FQGNSA. The DNA for the CDR3 is TGTGCCAGCACCCTGAGCCCGGGACAGGGATCCTACACCTTC. Translation: CASTLSPGQGSYTF.

A remark on this clonotype: This sequence may be a read error, since a much larger clone differs from it by one base. This chain links TRBV7-2 with TRBJ1-4, with D unresolved. CDR3 length: 13 residues. The germline gives CDR1 SGHTA, CDR2 FQGNSA. With 5 bases removed from V and 6 bases from J, the gap between germline ends came to 10 bases. CDR3 amino acids: CASSGVGHEKLFF. CDR3 nucleotide sequence: TGTGCCAGCAGCGGTGTAGGGCATGAAAAACTGTTTTTT.

The V gene is TRBV7-9, the J gene TRBJ1-2, with D perhaps TRBD1 (6 bases). The CDR3 totals 16 residues. Trimming shortened V by 5 bases and J by 2 bases, and 18 bases separated the two germline ends. Germline lookup yields CDR1 SEHNR and CDR2 FQNEAQ (reference sequence). CDR3 sequence: CASSHEGRGVNYGYTF. CDR3 bases: TGTGCCAGCAGCCACGAGGGCAGGGGTGTGAACTATGGCTACACCTTC.

Concerning this clonotype itself: An end of the junction does not agree with germline; a read error may underlie this. This chain links TRBV2 with TRBJ2-6; a weak D match, TRBD1 (5 bases). Looked up from germline, CDR1 is SNHLY and CDR2 is FYNNEI. The CDR3 length is 14 residues. The CDR3 DNA reads TGTGCCAGCAACCTTTCCCCTGGGGCCAACGTCCGGACTTTC. Translation: CASNLSPGANVRTF.

The CDR3 here is CSASIGGSTEAFF. The CDR3 DNA sequence: TGCAGTGCTAGTATAGGGGGGAGCACTGAAGCTTTCTTT. The V call is TRBV20-1, the J call TRBJ1-1, with TRBD1 as a possible D gene (6 bases). Per the germline V gene, CDR1 is DFQATT and CDR2 is SNEGSKA (reference sequence). The CDR3 has 13 residues. Trimming pared 3 bases from V and 4 bases from J, leaving 12 bases between.

The chain joins TRBV20-1 to TRBJ1-1; 7 bases map to TRBD1. V was pared by 0 bases and J by 0 bases, with 4 bases of the junction left unmatched. Germline CDR1 reads DFQATT; CDR2 reads SNEGSKA (reference sequence). The CDR3 is 15 residues long. CDR3 coding DNA: TGCAGTGCTAGAGAGAGACAGGGACTGAACACTGAAGCTTTCTTT. It yields the protein CSARERQGLNTEAFF.

The V gene is TRBV12-3 or TRBV12-4, the J gene TRBJ2-7; TRBD2 aligns across 11 bases. This CDR3 has 15 amino acids. Trimming took 6 bases from V and 3 from J; bases not matched to a gene: 7. The CDR3, as DNA: TGTGCCAGCAGACTCACTAGCGGGGGCCTCTACGAGCAGTACTTC. It yields the protein CASRLTSGGLYEQYF.

In this sample, this clonotype turned up a few times. The chain joins TRBV7-9 to TRBJ1-5; D is ambiguous. Germline V CDR1 and CDR2: SEHNR, FQNEAQ (reference sequence). V was clipped by 3 bases and J by 3 bases, with 9 bases between them. CDR3 length: 14 amino acids. The CDR3 loop reads CASSFNGVNQPQHF. DNA for the CDR3: TGTGCCAGCAGCTTCAACGGGGTCAATCAGCCCCAGCATTTT.